This is a list of T cell receptor beta chains from one sample in a study of blood T cell repertoires in COVID-19. Produced via immunoSEQ multiplex PCR; TCRdb's table is partial and in-frame only. Here the sample spans about 44,000 clones, 89% being singletons. Sequenced: peripheral blood. These receptors originate from a man aged 65 to 79 with active COVID-19. CDR3s include the opening cysteine and the closing phenylalanine or tryptophan. D genes are given only for firm matches. Rows may omit the clone size; those that give it use once, few, many or a size class.

>TRBJ2-2|TRBV19|-|-
TGTGCCAGTACCCCTGCCATCGGGACATTCAACACCGGGGAGCTGTTTTTT
CASTPAIGTFNTGELFF
>TRBJ2-3|TRBV7-8|TRBD2|-
TGTGCCAGCAGCTTAAATAGCGGGGTGAGCACAGATACGCAGTATTTT
CASSLNSGVSTDTQYF
>TRBJ1-5|TRBV7-2|TRBD1|-
TGTGCCAGCAGCCTTCCGGGACAGAGAAATCAGCCCCAGCATTTT
CASSLPGQRNQPQHF
>TRBJ2-7|TRBV6-2/TRBV6-3|-|-
TGTGCCAGCAGTCCCCTGTTGGCTTACGAGCAGTACTTC
CASSPLLAYEQYF
>TRBJ2-2|TRBV3-1/TRBV3-2|-|-
TGTGCCAGCAGCCAAGATCAGGTATCCGGGGAGCTGTTTTTT
CASSQDQVSGELFF
>TRBJ2-7|TRBV12-3/TRBV12-4|-|-
TGTGCCAGCACTAGGACAGCCTACGAGCAGTACTTC
CASTRTAYEQYF
>TRBJ2-1|TRBV9|TRBD2|few
TGTGCCAGCAGCGTCCTTCCCTCTAGCGGGGAATACAATGAGCAGTTCTTC
CASSVLPSSGEYNEQFF
>TRBJ1-5|TRBV3-1/TRBV3-2|-|once
TGTGCCAGCAGCCAAGCGGGGGTAGGGGACAGCAATCAGCCCCAGCATTTT
CASSQAGVGDSNQPQHF
>TRBJ1-3|TRBV6-2/TRBV6-3|-|-
TGTGCCAGCAGTCCAAGATCCTTAACTCCTGGAAACACCATATATTTT
CASSPRSLTPGNTIYF
>TRBJ2-3|TRBV15|-|-
TGTGCCACCAGCTACGGATCGGGACTTCGCACAGATACGCAGTATTTT
CATSYGSGLRTDTQYF
>TRBJ1-5|TRBV4-1|-|-
TGCGCCAGCAGCCCAGGACAGAGCTATAGCAATCAGCCCCAGCATTTT
CASSPGQSYSNQPQHF
>TRBJ2-5|TRBV18|-|few
TGTGCCAGCTCACCACCGGGCCGCGCGGGCGGGGAGACCCAGTACTTC
CASSPPGRAGGETQYF
>TRBJ1-4|TRBV4-3|TRBD1|-
TGCGCCAGCAGCCAAGGGGACAGTCCGGGTGGTGAAAAACTGTTTTTT
CASSQGDSPGGEKLFF
>TRBJ2-4|TRBV5-1|-|once
TGCGCCAGCAGCTTGGAGGCAGGGGAAAACATTCAGTACTTC
CASSLEAGENIQYF
>TRBJ2-3|TRBV4-1|TRBD2|-
TGCGCCAGCAGCACCCGGACTAGCGGGGGGGTCACAGATACGCAGTATTTT
CASSTRTSGGVTDTQYF
>TRBJ1-2|TRBV7-9|-|once
TGTGCCGGCGGACAGACGAATAACTATGGCTACACCTTC
CAGGQTNNYGYTF
>TRBJ2-5|TRBV3-1/TRBV3-2|-|-
TGTGCCAGCAGCCAAGTAACTACCCAAGAGACCCAGTACTTC
CASSQVTTQETQYF
>TRBJ2-2|TRBV7-9|-|-
TGTGCCAGCAGCCCGGGGGAAGCGGGGGAGCTGTTTTTT
CASSPGEAGELFF
>TRBJ2-2|TRBV5-1|-|-
TGCGCCAGCAGCTTGGAAGCCAGGGTTGGTACCGGGGAGCTGTTTTTT
CASSLEARVGTGELFF
>TRBJ2-2|TRBV4-3|TRBD2|-
TGCGCCAGCAGCCAAGATATGCGGGGGGGGCGACTCACCGGGGAGCTGTTTTTT
CASSQDMRGGRLTGELFF
>TRBJ1-4|TRBV25-1|-|-
TGTGCCAGCAGTGAATATATGTCGGGGGGCGCCAGGGAAAAACTGTTTTTT
CASSEYMSGGAREKLFF
>TRBJ1-6|TRBV7-9|-|-
TGTGCCAGCAGCTTAACCACTTATAATTCACCCCTCCACTTT
CASSLTTYNSPLHF
>TRBJ2-5|TRBV13|TRBD2|-
TGTGCCAGCAGCTATTGGACTAGCGGGGGCCGGGAGACCCAGTACTTC
CASSYWTSGGRETQYF
>TRBJ2-7|TRBV18|TRBD2|once
TGTGCCAGCTCACCACCGGTGGCTAGCGGGGACTACGAGCAGTACTTC
CASSPPVASGDYEQYF
>TRBJ2-1|TRBV27|-|-
TGTGCCAGCAGTTCCATAGTAGCCTTCTCCTACAATGAGCAGTTCTTC
CASSSIVAFSYNEQFF
>TRBJ2-3|TRBV7-3|TRBD2|-
TGTGCCAGCAGCTCACCGGGACTAGCGGGGGGGCTAGATACGCAGTATTTT
CASSSPGLAGGLDTQYF
>TRBJ1-1|TRBV11-2|TRBD1|-
TGTGCCAGCAGCTTAGGGGGGTTCAGGGGGCTATGGGGCACTGAAGCTTTCTTT
CASSLGGFRGLWGTEAFF
>TRBJ2-5|TRBV7-2|TRBD2|-
TGTGCCAGCAGCTTAGGACTAGCGGGGGCCACAGAGACCCAGTACTTC
CASSLGLAGATETQYF
>TRBJ2-3|TRBV6-2/TRBV6-3|TRBD2|-
TGTGCCAGCAGCATAGCGGGGAGCACAGATACGCAGTATTTT
CASSIAGSTDTQYF
>TRBJ1-3|TRBV5-4|-|-
TGTGCCAGCAGCACTTCAGGGCTCCTCTCTGGAAACACCATATATTTT
CASSTSGLLSGNTIYF
>TRBJ1-5|TRBV19|TRBD1|few
TGTGCCAGTAGTCTGGACAGGGATAAGAGCAATCAGCCCCAGCATTTT
CASSLDRDKSNQPQHF
>TRBJ2-2|TRBV27|-|-
TGTGCCAGCAGTTTATTGTGGCGGGTGAACACCGGGGAGCTGTTTTTT
CASSLLWRVNTGELFF
>TRBJ2-7|TRBV3-1/TRBV3-2|-|-
TGTGCCAGCAATTTGGGGGCCCCTTTGGAGCAGTACTTC
CASNLGAPLEQYF
>TRBJ2-1|TRBV2|TRBD2|-
TGTGCCAGCAGTGATAGACTAGCGGGGACCAGAGATGAGCAGTTCTTC
CASSDRLAGTRDEQFF
>TRBJ2-2|TRBV3-1/TRBV3-2|TRBD1|once
TGTGCCAGCAGCCCGGGACAGATCACCGGGGAGCTGTTTTTT
CASSPGQITGELFF
>TRBJ2-3|TRBV5-5|-|few
TGTGCCAGCAGCTTGAGTCGGGACACAGATACGCAGTATTTT
CASSLSRDTDTQYF
>TRBJ2-5|TRBV7-2|-|once
TGTGCCAGCAGTCGGGTCCCACGGGAAGAGACCCAGTACTTC
CASSRVPREETQYF
>TRBJ1-4|TRBV6-5|-|once
TGTGCCAGCAGTTACCGGGAAAAACTGTTTTTT
CASSYREKLFF
>TRBJ2-7|TRBV5-1|-|-
TGCGCCAGCAGCTTGGCCTCGGACACAACCTACGAGCAGTACTTC
CASSLASDTTYEQYF
>TRBJ1-2|TRBV6-6|TRBD1|-
TGTGCCAGCAGTTACTCGAAGGACAGGCCTGGCTACACCTTC
CASSYSKDRPGYTF
>TRBJ2-5|TRBV11-3|-|-
TGTGCCAGCAGCTTAAGCCCGCAAGAGACCCAGTACTTC
CASSLSPQETQYF
>TRBJ2-4|TRBV6-4|-|-
TGTGCCAGCAGTGACGCACCGGGAAACATTCAGTACTTC
CASSDAPGNIQYF
>TRBJ1-4|TRBV2|TRBD1|-
TGTGCCAGCAGTGGCGGACAGGGTCTGACTAATGAAAAACTGTTTTTT
CASSGGQGLTNEKLFF
>TRBJ1-1|TRBV5-1|-|once
TGCGCCAGCAGCTTGGGACAGGCTGAAGCTTTCTTT
CASSLGQAEAFF
>TRBJ2-7|TRBV20-1|-|-
TGCAGTGCCAGTCTGAGAAACGAGCAGTACTTC
CSASLRNEQYF
>TRBJ2-7|TRBV25-1|-|-
TGTGCCAGCAGTGAATTAGGGGCAGCATCCTACGAGCAGTACTTC
CASSELGAASYEQYF
>TRBJ1-5|TRBV28|-|-
TGTGCCAGCAGTTTCTCATCGGCCAGACAGGCCTTAGGACAGCCCCAGCATTTT
CASSFSSARQALGQPQHF
>TRBJ1-1|TRBV27|TRBD1|few
TGTGCCAGCAGTTTATCCTTAACAGGGGTGGGCACTGAAGCTTTCTTT
CASSLSLTGVGTEAFF
>TRBJ1-2|TRBV2|-|once
TGTGCCAGCAGTGAACGTGGCTACACCTTC
CASSERGYTF
>TRBJ2-7|TRBV2|TRBD2|few
TGTGCCAGCAGTGAAGCCCTACTAGCGGGACCCTACGAGCAGTACTTC
CASSEALLAGPYEQYF
>TRBJ1-2|TRBV25-1|-|once
TGTGCCAGCAGCACACGGGAGGGTCTTAGTGGCTACACCTTC
CASSTREGLSGYTF
>TRBJ1-2|TRBV6-5|TRBD1|-
TGTGCCAGCCCGGGCAGGGGGGCTGGTTATGGCTACACCTTC
CASPGRGAGYGYTF
>TRBJ1-2|TRBV14|-|-
TGTGCCAGCAGCCAAGGCTATGTCAACTCCTATGGCTACACCTTC
CASSQGYVNSYGYTF
>TRBJ2-5|TRBV2|TRBD2|-
TGTGCCAGCAGTCCACAAGCGGGGGGCCAGACCCAGTACTTC
CASSPQAGGQTQYF
>TRBJ2-3|TRBV2|-|-
TGTGCCAGCGGGGCACAGGGCGCAACAGATACGCAGTATTTT
CASGAQGATDTQYF
>TRBJ1-2|TRBV7-9|-|-
TGTGCCAGCAGCTTAGGGGGACTTAACTATGGCTACACCTTC
CASSLGGLNYGYTF
>TRBJ2-7|TRBV5-6|-|-
TGTGCCAGCAGCTGGCGGTTCGGGTATTACGAGCAGTACTTC
CASSWRFGYYEQYF
>TRBJ1-2|TRBV7-9|-|once
TGTGCCAGCAGCTTAGAGAGACATAACTATGGCTACACCTTC
CASSLERHNYGYTF
>TRBJ2-1|TRBV6-2/TRBV6-3|TRBD2|-
TGTGCCAGCAGCAGGACTAGCGGGGGGGGGTCGGAGCAGTTCTTC
CASSRTSGGGSEQFF
>TRBJ1-1|TRBV28|-|-
TGTGCCAGCAGTTCGAGCAGGTCTGAAGCTTTCTTT
CASSSSRSEAFF